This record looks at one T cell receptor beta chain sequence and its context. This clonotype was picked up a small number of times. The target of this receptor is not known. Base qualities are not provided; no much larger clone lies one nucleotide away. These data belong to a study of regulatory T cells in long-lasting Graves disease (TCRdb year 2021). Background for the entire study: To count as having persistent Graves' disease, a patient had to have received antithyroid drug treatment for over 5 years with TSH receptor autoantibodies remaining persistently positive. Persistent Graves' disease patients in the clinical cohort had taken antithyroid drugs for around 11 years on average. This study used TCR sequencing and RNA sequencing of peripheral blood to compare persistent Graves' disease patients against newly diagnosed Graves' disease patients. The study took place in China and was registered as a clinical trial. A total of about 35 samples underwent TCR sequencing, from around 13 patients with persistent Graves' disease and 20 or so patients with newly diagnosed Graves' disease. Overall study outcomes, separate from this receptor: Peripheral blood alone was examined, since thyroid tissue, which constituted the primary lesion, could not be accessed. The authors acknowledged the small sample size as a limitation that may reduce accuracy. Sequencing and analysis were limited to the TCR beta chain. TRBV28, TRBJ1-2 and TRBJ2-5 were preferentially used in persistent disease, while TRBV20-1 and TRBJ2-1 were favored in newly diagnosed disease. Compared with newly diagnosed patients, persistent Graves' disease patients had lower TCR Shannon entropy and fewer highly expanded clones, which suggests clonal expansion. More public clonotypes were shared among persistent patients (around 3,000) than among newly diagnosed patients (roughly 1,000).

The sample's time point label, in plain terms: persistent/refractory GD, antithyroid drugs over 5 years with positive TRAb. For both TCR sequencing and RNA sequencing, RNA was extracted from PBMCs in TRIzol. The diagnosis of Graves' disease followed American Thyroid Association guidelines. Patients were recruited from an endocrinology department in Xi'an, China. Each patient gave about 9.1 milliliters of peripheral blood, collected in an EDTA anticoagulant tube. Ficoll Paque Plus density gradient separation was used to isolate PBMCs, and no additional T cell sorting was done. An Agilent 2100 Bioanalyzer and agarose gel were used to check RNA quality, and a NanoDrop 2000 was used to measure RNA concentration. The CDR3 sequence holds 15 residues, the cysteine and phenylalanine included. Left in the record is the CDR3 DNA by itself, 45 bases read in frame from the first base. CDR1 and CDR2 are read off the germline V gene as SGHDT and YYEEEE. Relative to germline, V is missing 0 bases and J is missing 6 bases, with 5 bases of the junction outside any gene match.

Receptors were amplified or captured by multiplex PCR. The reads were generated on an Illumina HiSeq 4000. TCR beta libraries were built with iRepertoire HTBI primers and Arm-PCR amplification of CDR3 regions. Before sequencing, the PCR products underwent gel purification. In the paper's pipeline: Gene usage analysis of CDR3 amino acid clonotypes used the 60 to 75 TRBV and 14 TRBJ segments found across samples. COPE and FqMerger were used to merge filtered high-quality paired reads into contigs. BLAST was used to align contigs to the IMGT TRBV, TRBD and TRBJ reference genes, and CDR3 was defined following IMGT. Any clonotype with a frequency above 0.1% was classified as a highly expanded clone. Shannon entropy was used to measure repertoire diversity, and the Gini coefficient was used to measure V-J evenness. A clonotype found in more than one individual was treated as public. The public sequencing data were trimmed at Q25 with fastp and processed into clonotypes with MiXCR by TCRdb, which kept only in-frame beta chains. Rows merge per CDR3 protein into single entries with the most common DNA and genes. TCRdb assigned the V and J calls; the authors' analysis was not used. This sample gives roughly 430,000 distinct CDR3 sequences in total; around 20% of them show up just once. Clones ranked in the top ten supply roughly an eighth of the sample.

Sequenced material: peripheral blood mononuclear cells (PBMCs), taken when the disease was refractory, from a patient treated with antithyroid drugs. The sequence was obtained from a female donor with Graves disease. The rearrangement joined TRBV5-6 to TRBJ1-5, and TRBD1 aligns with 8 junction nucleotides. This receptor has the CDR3 CASSLGGQETQPQHF. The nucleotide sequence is TGTGCCAGCAGCTTGGGGGGACAGGAGACTCAGCCCCAGCATTTT.